This T cell receptor (beta chain) was obtained from a study of tumor-infiltrating lymphocytes in localized non-small cell lung cancer. Study information: Some samples were collected after neoadjuvant chemotherapy; smokers, never-smokers and several histologies were included.

Study-level results: Available tissue quantity limited TCR sequencing to a patient subset.

The assay was immunoSEQ multiplex PCR, and TCRdb's table has in-frame clones only and misses some. The sample yields thousands of clones, 70% to 85% seen once. This clone is medium-sized (0.01 to 0.1%). Its antigen remains unidentified. The clonotype was recovered from a human donor with non-small cell lung cancer. The sample comprised uninvolved lung tissue not adjacent to the tumor.

In DNA form, the CDR3 reads TGTGCCAGCAGCTTCCCACCGACGGGACAGCTCTACAATGAGCAGTTCTTC. Translation: CASSFPPTGQLYNEQFF. The chain recombines TRBV7-2 with TRBJ2-1, with TRBD1 matching over 7 bases. This CDR3 is built from 17 residues. Unmatched junction bases numbered 11, after V lost 3 bases and J lost 3 bases. Germline CDR1 and CDR2: SGHTA and FQGNSA. Full variable domain (rest looked up from reference TRBV7-2 and TRBJ2-1): GAGVSQSPSNKVTEKGKDVELRCDPISGHTALYWYRQSLGQGLEFLIYFQGNSAPDKSGLPSDRFSAERTGGSVSTLTIQRTQQEDSAVYLCASSFPPTGQLYNEQFFGPGTRLTVL.